Presented here are 30 T cell receptor beta chains from one specimen sequenced in a study of blood T cell repertoires in COVID-19. Sequenced by immunoSEQ multiplex PCR; TCRdb stores in-frame clones only, minus some. In the table there are some 100,000 clones, less than 85% of which are singletons. The sequenced material came from peripheral blood. The receptors originated from a woman in her fifties or sixties with acute or convalescent COVID-19.

The CDR3 sequence is CASSQVLGLAGVGTQYF. CDR3 DNA sequence: TGCGCCAGCAGCCAAGTTCTGGGACTAGCGGGGGTTGGTACGCAGTATTTT. The chain carries TRBV4-3 and TRBJ2-3, with 14 bases lining up with TRBD2. The J segment lost 8 bases and the V segment lost 1 base, leaving 8 bases of the junction unmatched. Looked up from germline, CDR1 is LGHNA and CDR2 is YSLEER. The CDR3 has 17 residues.

This clone showed up just a few times. The chain couples TRBV27 to TRBJ2-7; 9 nucleotides agree with TRBD2. V was pared by 8 bases and J by 1 base, with 21 bases of the junction left unmatched. The CDR3 runs to 19 residues. CDR1 and CDR2 (germline): MNHEY, SMNVEV (reference sequence). The CDR3 spells CASAPTGVAGVTISYEQYF. The CDR3 region has the DNA TGTGCCAGCGCTCCTACGGGGGTAGCGGGGGTTACCATTTCCTACGAGCAGTACTTC.

A few counts support this clone. This CDR3 reads CASSRDRVDTGELFF. The CDR3 nucleotides are TGTGCCAGCAGCCGCGACAGGGTAGACACCGGGGAGCTGTTTTTT. This rearrangement joins TRBV7-9 to TRBJ2-2; 7 positions agree with TRBD1. Germline V gene data show CDR1 as SEHNR and CDR2 as FQNEAQ (reference sequence). V gave up 5 bases and J gave up 3 bases; unmatched junction bases: 6. There are 15 residues in the CDR3.

V is TRBV28 and J is TRBJ2-7, with TRBD1 matching 7 bases. Germline V gene data show CDR1 as MDHEN and CDR2 as SYDVKM. V dropped 3 bases and J dropped 9; count of bases not matched to a gene: 8. The CDR3 covers 13 residues. In DNA, the CDR3 is TGTGCCAGCAGTTTTCAGACAGGGAAAGGGCAGTACTTC. This sequence encodes CASSFQTGKGQYF.

The CDR3 DNA is TGTGCCAGCATGCGCCGGAGCACTGAAGCTTTCTTT. Translation gives CASMRRSTEAFF. The V gene is TRBV11-3, the J gene TRBJ1-1; no clear D gene. V lost 7 bases and J lost 4, with 10 bases in between. This CDR3 has 12 amino acids. Germline assignment: CDR1 SGHNT and CDR2 YENEEA.

This clone was seen only a few times. The chain employs TRBV19 and TRBJ2-5; 8 bases agree with TRBD2. The CDR3 is 16 amino acids. The V segment lost 5 bases and the J segment 4 bases; nucleotides outside the gene matches: 12. CDR1 and CDR2 (germline): LNHDA, SQIVND (reference sequence). The CDR3 sequence: CASSGERGSGGETQYF. The CDR3 coding sequence is TGTGCCAGTAGTGGGGAGCGGGGGTCGGGAGGAGAGACCCAGTACTTC. Filled out from reference TRBV19 and TRBJ2-5, the complete variable domain reads DGGITQSPKYLFRKEGQNVTLSCEQNLNHDAMYWYRQDPGQGLRLIYYSQIVNDFQKGDIAEGYSVSREKKESFPLTVTSAQKNPTAFYLCASSGERGSGGETQYFGPGTRLLVL.

The genes are TRBV5-5 and TRBJ1-6, with D hard to call. Between the trimmed V and J ends, which lost 1 base and 1 base, there was a span of 12 bases. The CDR3 runs to 17 residues. CDR1 is SGHKS and CDR2 is YYEKEE in the germline V gene (reference sequence). CDR3 DNA: TGTGCCAGCAGCTTGACAGAAACGCGATCCTATAATTCACCCCTCCACTTT. Encoded protein: CASSLTETRSYNSPLHF.

In its sample, this clone was seen once. The chain employs TRBV30 and TRBJ1-3, with 10 bases identical to TRBD1. Germline V gene sequence: CDR1 GTSNPN, CDR2 SVGIG (reference sequence). The CDR3 contains 16 residues. J lost 6 bases, V lost 5 bases, and 13 bases had no gene match. The CDR3 loop is CAWGGLRDRGSNTIYF. In DNA form, the CDR3 reads TGTGCCTGGGGGGGCCTTCGGGACAGGGGATCAAACACCATATATTTT. Drawing the rest from reference TRBV30 and TRBJ1-3, the complete variable domain is SQTIHQWPATLVQPVGSPLSLECTVEGTSNPNLYWYRQAAGRGLQLLFYSVGIGQISSEVPQNLSASRPQDRQFILSSKKLLLSDSGFYLCAWGGLRDRGSNTIYFGEGSWLTVV.

The chain joins TRBV7-9 to TRBJ1-5; D not certain. The germline V and J ends were trimmed by 5 bases and 1 base, with 15 bases remaining between them. This CDR3 spans 16 amino acids. The germline V gene encodes CDR1 SEHNR and CDR2 FQNEAQ (reference sequence). The CDR3 DNA follows: TGTGCCAGCAGCCCTGGAGGAGGGTACAGCAATCAGCCCCAGCATTTT. Translation: CASSPGGGYSNQPQHF. Based on the CDR3 plus reference TRBV7-9 and TRBJ1-5, the full variable domain is DTGVSQNPRHKITKRGQNVTFRCDPISEHNRLYWYRQTLGQGPEFLTYFQNEAQLEKSRLLSDRFSAERPKGSFSTLEIQRTEQGDSAMYLCASSPGGGYSNQPQHFGDGTRLSIL.

The CDR3 region is CASSWGAGALQETQYF. The CDR3 DNA is TGTGCCAGCAGCTGGGGAGCGGGGGCGCTCCAAGAGACCCAGTACTTC. This chain joins TRBV5-6 and TRBJ2-5; TRBD2 aligns across 8 bases. CDR3 size: 16 residues. V lost 3 bases to trimming and J lost 1 base; unmatched junction nucleotides: 8. The germline gives CDR1 SGHDT, CDR2 YYEEEE.

The rearrangement uses TRBV30 and TRBJ1-5; 8 nucleotides align to TRBD1. Trimming removed 1 base from V and 8 bases from J; junction bases left unmatched: 7. The germline gives CDR1 GTSNPN, CDR2 SVGIG (reference sequence). The CDR3 totals 14 residues. The CDR3 coding sequence is TGTGCCTGGAGTGCAGGGACAGGCTGGGAGCCCCAGCATTTT. This gives the protein CAWSAGTGWEPQHF.

The CDR3 reads CASSYSTSQPQHF. For the CDR3, the DNA is TGTGCCAGCAGTTACTCAACAAGTCAGCCCCAGCATTTT. V gene TRBV6-6 combines with J gene TRBJ1-5; no clear D. Trimming removed 0 bases from V and 6 bases from J, with 6 bases in between. This CDR3 has 13 amino acids. Germline CDR1 MNHNY, CDR2 SVGAGI (reference sequence).

This clone was detected a few times. This chain connects TRBV21-1 to TRBJ1-5; the tabulated D call, TRBD1, remains unverified against the DNA. TRBV21-1 is a pseudogene segment. The CDR3 spans 14 residues. The CDR3 protein is CASSKHRGCQPQHF. In DNA, the CDR3 is TGTGCCAGCAGCAAACATAGGGGATGTCAGCCCCAGCATTTT.

The chain uses TRBV7-9 and TRBJ2-7; 9 bases align to TRBD2. V lost 5 bases, J lost 5 bases, and 7 bases stayed unmatched. The CDR3 is made up of 14 amino acids. In germline, CDR1 is SEHNR, CDR2 FQNEAQ (reference sequence). DNA for the CDR3: TGTGCCAGCAGCCCGCACCTAGCGGGGCACGAGCAGTACTTC. It specifies CASSPHLAGHEQYF.

About this clone: Other DNA sequences within the sample encode an identical CDR3. J is TRBJ2-1 and V is TRBV15; the match to TRBD2 covers 8 bases. V trimming: 11 bases; J trimming: 0 bases; junction bases outside the gene matches: 9. CDR1 LNHNV and CDR2 YYDKDF come from the germline V gene (reference sequence). The CDR3 loop spans 15 amino acids. In DNA form, the CDR3 reads TGTGCCTCCGAGACGGGGGGGGCCTCCTACAATGAGCAGTTCTTC. This sequence encodes CASETGGASYNEQFF.

The rearrangement joins TRBV7-7 to TRBJ2-5; no definite D call. The CDR3 loop spans 14 amino acids. The germline gives CDR1 SSHAT, CDR2 FNYEAQ (reference sequence). V was clipped by 0 bases and J by 4 bases, with 9 bases between them. The CDR3 coding sequence is TGTGCCAGCAGCTTAGCGCTAAGTTCAGAGACCCAGTACTTC. This sequence encodes CASSLALSSETQYF.

In its sample, this clone ranks as medium-sized. The chain has TRBV28 and TRBJ2-7; no firm D call. V lost 3 bases and J lost 0, with 9 bases in between. This CDR3 spans 14 amino acids. Germline V gene lookup returns CDR1 MDHEN and CDR2 SYDVKM. CDR3 loop: CASSFTQSSYEQYF. The CDR3 DNA reads TGTGCCAGCAGTTTCACACAGAGCTCCTACGAGCAGTACTTC.

This clone was counted once. The chain links TRBV19 to TRBJ1-5, with TRBD1 matching 8 bases. Per the germline V gene, CDR1 is LNHDA and CDR2 is SQIVND (reference sequence). CDR3 length: 16 amino acids. Trimming removed 2 bases from V and 6 bases from J; junction bases left unmatched: 9. Written as DNA, the CDR3 is TGTGCCAGTAGTATAAATAGGCAGGGGGCACGTCAGCCCCAGCATTTT. Its translation is CASSINRQGARQPQHF.

V gene TRBV6-6 combines with J gene TRBJ2-7; 8 bases line up with TRBD1. The germline gives CDR1 MNHNY, CDR2 SVGAGI (reference sequence). The CDR3 totals 14 residues. The J segment lost 7 bases and the V segment lost 0 bases, leaving 5 bases of the junction unmatched. This CDR3 is CASSYSEDRAEQYF. The CDR3 DNA follows: TGTGCCAGCAGTTACTCTGAGGACAGGGCTGAGCAGTACTTC.

This sequence joins TRBV2 and TRBJ1-2, with D perhaps TRBD1 (5 bases). Germline V lookup: CDR1 SNHLY, CDR2 FYNNEI. V was cut by 4 bases and J by 8 bases, with 8 bases left in between. CDR3 length equals 11 residues. CDR3 amino acids: CASSAGFGYTF. In nucleotides, the CDR3 is TGTGCCAGCAGTGCAGGGTTCGGCTACACCTTC.

The chain recombines TRBV6-1 with TRBJ1-2; 8 bases match TRBD1. V was clipped by 0 bases and J by 5 bases; unmatched bases: 8. The CDR3 has 16 residues. The V gene's germline CDR1 is MNHNS and CDR2 SASEGT. CDR3 region: CASSEAAGGAGYGYTF. The CDR3 DNA is TGTGCCAGCAGTGAAGCTGCAGGGGGCGCAGGGTATGGCTACACCTTC.

This chain links TRBV2 with TRBJ1-5; TRBD1 aligns across 9 bases. Germline lookup yields CDR1 SNHLY and CDR2 FYNNEI. This CDR3 is 17 amino acids long. Losses at the gene ends were 3 bases for V and 3 bases for J; bases not matched to a gene: 9. The CDR3 sequence is CASSDHSGTGNNQPQHF. DNA for the CDR3: TGTGCCAGCAGTGACCACTCCGGGACAGGGAACAATCAGCCCCAGCATTTT.

The chain couples TRBV5-1 to TRBJ2-7; D gene uncertain. This CDR3 comprises 15 residues. Trimming left V 0 bases short and J 3 bases short, with 13 bases between. Germline-derived CDR1 and CDR2 are SGHRS and YFSETQ. CDR3 DNA sequence: TGCGCCAGCAGCTTGGCTTTTGGCCAGATCTACGAGCAGTACTTC. Translation: CASSLAFGQIYEQYF. Based on the CDR3 plus reference TRBV5-1 and TRBJ2-7, the full variable domain is KAGVTQTPRYLIKTRGQQVTLSCSPISGHRSVSWYQQTPGQGLQFLFEYFSETQRNKGNFPGRFSGRQFSNSRSEMNVSTLELGDSALYLCASSLAFGQIYEQYFGPGTRLTVT.

This clone was counted a single time. The chain carries TRBV29-1 and TRBJ2-3; no definite D call. In germline, CDR1 is SQVTM, CDR2 ANQGSEA. The V end was cut by 7 bases, the J end by 2 bases, with 7 bases between. The CDR3 length is 11 residues. CDR3 DNA: TGCAGCGGGCGACACACAGATACGCAGTATTTT. Its translation is CSGRHTDTQYF.

The J gene is TRBJ1-5, the V gene TRBV28, with TRBD1 as a possible D gene (6 bases). Germline assignment: CDR1 MDHEN and CDR2 SYDVKM. The V gene lost 4 bases and the J gene lost 7 bases, with 20 bases spanning the gap. This CDR3 comprises 16 residues. CDR3 loop: CASSSYGGGFGQPQHF. The CDR3 region has the DNA TGTGCCAGCAGTTCCTATGGTGGGGGCTTTGGACAGCCCCAGCATTTT.

This chain joins TRBV18 and TRBJ1-1; D gene unclear. The CDR3 sequence is 13 residues long. Trimming left V 3 bases short and J 4 bases short, with 9 bases between. Germline CDR1 KGHSH, CDR2 LQKENI. The CDR3: CASSPSRSTEAFF. Written as DNA, the CDR3 is TGTGCCAGCTCACCGTCCAGAAGCACTGAAGCTTTCTTT.

The chain employs TRBV29-1 and TRBJ2-3; TRBD1 aligns across 7 bases. The CDR3 covers 13 residues. Per the germline V gene, CDR1 is SQVTM and CDR2 is ANQGSEA. The junction had 3 bases not matched to a gene; V was cut back by 5 bases and J by 1 base. The CDR3 protein is CSVRQGGTDTQYF. The CDR3 DNA sequence: TGCAGCGTTCGACAGGGCGGCACAGATACGCAGTATTTT.

Only one count was recorded for this clone. The V call is TRBV10-3, the J call TRBJ2-3; a weak D match, TRBD1 (5 bases). This CDR3 region has 15 residues. The germline V gene encodes CDR1 ENHRY and CDR2 SYGVKD. V lost 6 bases and J lost 3, with 16 bases in between. The CDR3 DNA follows: TGTGCCATCAGAGAAGGGCAGGGTATTACAGATACGCAGTATTTT. It encodes CAIREGQGITDTQYF.

This chain joins TRBV7-2 and TRBJ2-5; D remains ambiguous. The CDR3 covers 14 residues. V was cut by 5 bases and J by 5 bases, with 15 bases left in between. Germline V CDR1 and CDR2: SGHTA, FQGNSA. The CDR3: CASSVMTPPETQYF. CDR3 bases: TGTGCCAGCAGCGTTATGACACCACCCGAGACCCAGTACTTC.

The chain has TRBV7-2 and TRBJ1-2; 10 bases align to TRBD1. Trimming removed 1 base from V and 3 bases from J; junction bases left unmatched: 11. The germline gives CDR1 SGHTA, CDR2 FQGNSA. The CDR3 runs 18 residues. DNA for the CDR3: TGTGCCAGCAGCTTAGTTTATGTTCAGACAGGGGGCGACTATGGCTACACCTTC. Translating it yields CASSLVYVQTGGDYGYTF.